These 23 T cell receptor beta chains share one sample of origin, sequenced in a study of identifying expanded T cells in peripheral blood. Measured with immunoSEQ multiplex PCR; TCRdb has only the in-frame clones, and not every one. The table has over 100,000 clones, around 88% seen once. Sequenced material: blood. These receptors originate from a person aged 18 to 75 in good health.

The gene calls are TRBV6-5 and TRBJ1-5; 9 bases line up with TRBD1. This CDR3 comprises 16 residues. After removal of 7 bases from V and 7 bases from J, the junction contained 14 bases not matched to a gene. From germline, CDR1 is MNHEY and CDR2 SVGAGI. CDR3 in amino acids: CASTYSGTGLRQPQHF. CDR3 bases: TGTGCCAGCACTTATTCCGGGACAGGGTTGCGGCAGCCCCAGCATTTT.

J is TRBJ2-2 and V is TRBV7-3, with TRBD1 identical over 8 bases. The CDR3 spans 16 residues. Germline trimming cut 4 bases from V and 5 bases from J; bases unmatched to any gene: 9. CDR1 is SGHTA, CDR2 FQGTGA, per germline. The CDR3 spells CASSSFRGPFTGELFF. The CDR3 region has the DNA TGTGCCAGCAGCTCGTTCAGGGGGCCCTTTACCGGGGAGCTGTTTTTT. Variable domain in full (rest from reference TRBV7-3 and TRBJ2-2): GAGVSQTPSNKVTEKGKYVELRCDPISGHTALYWYRQSLGQGPEFLIYFQGTGAADDSGLPNDRFFAVRPEGSVSTLKIQRTERGDSAVYLCASSSFRGPFTGELFFGEGSRLTVL.

The J gene is TRBJ1-1, the V gene TRBV5-1, with no clear D. V was cut by 5 bases and J by 2 bases, with 13 bases left in between. This CDR3 has 14 amino acids. CDR1 is SGHRS, CDR2 YFSETQ, per germline. DNA for the CDR3: TGCGCCAGCAGGTTCGGACCGACTAACACTGAAGCTTTCTTT. This sequence encodes CASRFGPTNTEAFF.

J is TRBJ1-1 and V is TRBV9, with 7 positions matching TRBD1. Trimming removed 3 bases from V and 6 bases from J; junction bases left unmatched: 11. Per germline, CDR1 SGDLS and CDR2 YYNGEE. The CDR3 runs 15 residues. CDR3 DNA sequence: TGTGCCAGCAGCGCCGCCCTGGTAGGGGGCGCTGAAGCTTTCTTT. This gives the protein CASSAALVGGAEAFF.

The table lists this clone with a few counts. V gene TRBV7-3 combines with J gene TRBJ1-3, with no clear D. The CDR3 length is 15 residues. CDR1 and CDR2 from the germline V gene are SGHTA and FQGTGA. Trimming removed 5 bases at V and 4 bases at J, with 15 bases between. The CDR3 protein is CASSPGPSLGNTIYF. CDR3 coding DNA: TGTGCCAGCAGCCCCGGCCCCTCTCTCGGAAACACCATATATTTT.

This clone was seen once. The chain has TRBV6-4 and TRBJ1-1; D unclear. The germline V and J ends were trimmed by 0 bases and 0 bases, with 2 bases remaining between them. The CDR3 consists of 13 residues. Germline CDR1 reads MRHNA; CDR2 reads SNTAGT. In DNA, the CDR3 is TGTGCCAGCAGTGACTCCATGAACACTGAAGCTTTCTTT. As protein: CASSDSMNTEAFF.

The genes are TRBV28 and TRBJ2-7; tentatively, D is TRBD1 (6 bases). The V gene's germline CDR1 is MDHEN and CDR2 SYDVKM. This CDR3 is 15 amino acids long. V lost 6 bases and J lost 7, with 22 bases in between. CDR3 amino acids: CASSLVRTAVREQYF. The DNA of the CDR3 is TGTGCCAGCAGCCTGGTAAGGACAGCGGTTCGGGAGCAGTACTTC.

This sequence joins TRBV7-9 and TRBJ2-1; D gene uncertain. CDR1 and CDR2 from the germline V gene are SEHNR and FQNEAQ (reference sequence). V was clipped by 3 bases and J by 8 bases, with 5 bases between them. The CDR3 sequence is 11 residues long. CDR3 nucleotides: TGTGCCAGCAGCTTGGGCCATGAGCAGTTCTTC. Protein product: CASSLGHEQFF.

This clone was counted once. This chain links TRBV5-6 with TRBJ1-3, with D unclear. This CDR3 has 17 residues. Trimming shortened V by 1 base and J by 0 bases, and 14 bases separated the two germline ends. Germline V lookup: CDR1 SGHDT, CDR2 YYEEEE. The CDR3 here is CASSLFIGGDSGNTIYF. CDR3 bases: TGTGCCAGCAGCTTGTTTATAGGTGGAGACTCTGGAAACACCATATATTTT.

The chain has TRBV27 and TRBJ2-2, with 8 bases lining up with TRBD1. The junction had 10 bases not matched to a gene; V was cut back by 5 bases and J by 5 bases. The germline V gene encodes CDR1 MNHEY and CDR2 SMNVEV (reference sequence). The CDR3 runs 16 residues. The CDR3 coding sequence is TGTGCCAGCAGTAATGAAAGGACAGGGTTTACCGGGGAGCTGTTTTTT. This sequence encodes CASSNERTGFTGELFF.

The chain couples TRBV19 to TRBJ1-4, with no clear D. This CDR3 has 14 residues. Germline V gene data show CDR1 as LNHDA and CDR2 as SQIVND (reference sequence). The V end lost 3 bases, the J end lost 7 bases, and 12 bases lay between the germline ends. As DNA, the CDR3 is TGTGCCAGTAGTATCGGGCAGGAAGGTGAAAAACTGTTTTTT. This gives the protein CASSIGQEGEKLFF.

The CDR3 spells CASSPLGGYTF. The CDR3 region has the DNA TGTGCCAGCAGCCCCTTGGGTGGCTACACCTTC. The J gene is TRBJ1-2, the V gene TRBV6-6; no firm D call. CDR1 is MNHNY, CDR2 SVGAGI, per germline (reference sequence). The CDR3 loop spans 11 amino acids. Trimming left V 6 bases short and J 7 bases short, with 9 bases between.

The rearrangement joins TRBV28 to TRBJ2-7; D may be TRBD1 (6 bases). Germline CDR1 and CDR2: MDHEN and SYDVKM. Trimming cost V 6 bases and J 4 bases, with 19 bases left between them. The CDR3 totals 15 residues. The DNA of the CDR3 is TGTGCCAGCAGCACACAGGGATTTCTCGGGTACGAGCAGTACTTC. This encodes CASSTQGFLGYEQYF.

The chain combines TRBV6-1 with TRBJ2-7; D unresolved. Germline-derived CDR1 and CDR2 are MNHNS and SASEGT. Trimming cost V 2 bases and J 1 base, with 6 bases left between them. The CDR3 has 13 amino acids. CDR3 DNA: TGTGCCAGCAGTGAATATGTTTCCTACGAGCAGTACTTC. Its protein is CASSEYVSYEQYF.

The gene calls are TRBV27 and TRBJ1-3; D might be TRBD1 (6 bases). This CDR3 has 16 amino acids. Trimming stripped 5 bases from V and 4 bases from J, with 18 bases between. Germline V CDR1 and CDR2: MNHEY, SMNVEV (reference sequence). CDR3 in DNA: TGTGCCAGCAGTAACCTGGGGTTGGGGACAGGAAACACCATATATTTT. It encodes CASSNLGLGTGNTIYF.

J is TRBJ1-5 and V is TRBV4-1, with 7 bases aligning to TRBD1. Germline values: CDR1 MGHRA, CDR2 YSYEKL. The CDR3 contains 19 residues. V was clipped by 3 bases and J by 0 bases; unmatched bases: 14. The CDR3 DNA reads as TGCGCCAGCAGCCATCCATCGGAAGGGACAGCAAATAGCAATCAGCCCCAGCATTTT. Translating gives CASSHPSEGTANSNQPQHF.

This clone was recorded a few times. The chain combines TRBV4-1 with TRBJ2-1; D unresolved. Germline CDR1 is MGHRA and CDR2 is YSYEKL. The CDR3 sequence is 14 residues long. V shed 1 base and J shed 6 bases, with 10 bases lying between them. In nucleotides, the CDR3 is TGCGCCAGCAGCCAAGTGCGGCAGCCCAATGAGCAGTTCTTC. Protein sequence: CASSQVRQPNEQFF.

The chain has TRBV4-3 and TRBJ1-5; D is unresolved. This CDR3 comprises 17 residues. Per the germline V gene, CDR1 is LGHNA and CDR2 is YSLEER. Trimming left V 0 bases short and J 6 bases short, with 18 bases between. CDR3 DNA sequence: TGCGCCAGCAGCCAAGATAAGCGAGGCCAGAGGAGTCAGCCCCAGCATTTT. This translates into CASSQDKRGQRSQPQHF.

Here the CDR3 reads CASSFLARSYEQYF. The CDR3 DNA reads TGTGCCAGCAGCTTTCTCGCCCGCTCCTACGAGCAGTACTTC. The chain employs TRBV7-9 and TRBJ2-7; D not resolved. V was cut by 3 bases and J by 0 bases, with 9 bases left in between. Germline CDR1 is SEHNR and CDR2 is FQNEAQ (reference sequence). The CDR3 is 14 residues long.

The chain has TRBV19 and TRBJ1-1; no reliable D call. V gave up 1 base and J gave up 4 bases, with 7 bases separating them. Germline V CDR1 and CDR2: LNHDA, SQIVND (reference sequence). There are 13 residues in the CDR3. Here the CDR3 DNA reads TGTGCCAGTAGTATAGGGGTGGGCACTGAAGCTTTCTTT. This codes for CASSIGVGTEAFF.

The chain couples TRBV7-8 to TRBJ1-2; 9 bases align to TRBD1. The CDR3 has 13 amino acids. The germline V gene has CDR1 SGHVS and CDR2 FQNEAQ. Trimming at V came to 5 bases and at J to 6 bases, leaving 4 bases not matched to a gene. The CDR3 protein is CASSPGDRDGYTF. CDR3 sequence (DNA): TGTGCCAGCAGCCCCGGGGACAGGGATGGCTACACCTTC.

The V gene is TRBV19, the J gene TRBJ1-1, with a weak D call TRBD1 (6 bases). Trimming removed 3 bases at V and 3 bases at J, with 17 bases between. The V gene's germline CDR1 is LNHDA and CDR2 SQIVND (reference sequence). The CDR3 is made up of 16 amino acids. The chain's CDR3 is CASSIGDTTAYTEAFF. Written as DNA, the CDR3 is TGTGCCAGTAGTATTGGGGACACAACAGCATACACTGAAGCTTTCTTT.

V usage is TRBV5-1 and J usage is TRBJ1-3; D might be TRBD1 (6 bases). The ends were cut back, 0 bases at V and 3 bases at J, with 10 bases in the middle. The CDR3 consists of 15 residues. Germline V gene sequence: CDR1 SGHRS, CDR2 YFSETQ. In DNA, the CDR3 is TGCGCCAGCAGCTTGGCGGGGGGCGGTGGAAACACCATATATTTT. Its protein product is CASSLAGGGGNTIYF.